The 25 T cell receptor beta chains given below trace back to one sample, sequenced in a study of regulatory T cells in long-lasting Graves disease. Time point meaning: newly diagnosed GD, antithyroid drugs for less than 3 months. PBMCs provided the RNA from which the TCR library was made. According to the study, TCR beta libraries were built with iRepertoire HTBI primers and CDR3-region Arm-PCR. From the multiplex PCR reads, TCRdb called clonotypes with MiXCR, one entry per CDR3 protein. The sample includes 580,000 or so distinct CDR3 sequences, roughly a sixth of them seen just once. In addition, the sample was reused for a study of T cells in Graves' hyperthyroidism and ophthalmopathy.

The sample consisted of peripheral blood mononuclear cells (PBMCs), taken at new diagnosis, from a patient treated with antithyroid drugs. The receptors stem from a man younger than 35 with Graves disease.

The V gene is TRBV29-1, the J gene TRBJ1-4; 8 bases match TRBD1. Unmatched junction bases numbered 9, after V lost 7 bases and J lost 8 bases. The V gene's germline CDR1 is SQVTM and CDR2 ANQGSEA. CDR3 size: 13 residues. The CDR3 region is CSAVTGGVEKLFF. CDR3 bases: TGCAGCGCTGTAACAGGGGGAGTGGAAAAACTGTTTTTT. Together with reference TRBV29-1 and TRBJ1-4, the CDR3 gives the full variable domain: SAVISQKPSRDICQRGTSLTIQCQVDSQVTMMFWYRQQPGQSLTLIATANQGSEATYESGFVIDKFPISRPNLTFSTLTVSNMSPEDSSIYLCSAVTGGVEKLFFGSGTQLSVL.

The chain joins TRBV28 to TRBJ2-3; no firm D call. The germline gives CDR1 MDHEN, CDR2 SYDVKM. The CDR3 runs 13 residues. V shed 8 bases and J shed 2 bases, with 11 bases lying between them. CDR3 nucleotides: TGTGCCAGCGGTTGGCGCAACACAGATACGCAGTATTTT. Translation gives CASGWRNTDTQYF.

This clonotype was recorded many times. This rearrangement joins TRBV11-2 to TRBJ2-3, with 10 bases identical to TRBD1. The CDR3 has 15 residues. The trim removed 6 bases at V and 6 bases at J, leaving 9 bases unmatched. Germline CDR1 SGHAT, CDR2 FQNNGV. As DNA, the CDR3 is TGTGCCAGCAGACTCCGGGACAGGGGCCCCGATACGCAGTATTTT. Translation: CASRLRDRGPDTQYF.

The chain combines TRBV3-1 with TRBJ1-6; possible D gene TRBD1, 5 bases. The ends were cut back, 1 base at V and 10 bases at J, with 14 bases in the middle. The CDR3 spans 15 residues. Looked up from germline, CDR1 is LGHDT and CDR2 is YNNKEL (reference sequence). The CDR3 DNA reads as TGTGCCAGCAGCCAAGCGGGGACCGGCGGGTCACCCCTCCACTTT. This encodes CASSQAGTGGSPLHF.

The V and J genes are TRBV5-1 and TRBJ1-5, with 10 bases that match TRBD1. Germline V gene sequence: CDR1 SGHRS, CDR2 YFSETQ. CDR3 length equals 16 residues. Trimming at V came to 0 bases and at J to 2 bases, leaving 2 bases not matched to a gene. Here the CDR3 DNA reads TGCGCCAGCAGCTTGGTGACAGGGGGCGGCAATCAGCCCCAGCATTTT. This sequence encodes CASSLVTGGGNQPQHF.

The chain's CDR3 is CASSQDHRARTYNEQFF. CDR3 DNA sequence: TGCGCCAGCAGCCAAGATCATAGGGCTCGAACCTACAATGAGCAGTTCTTC. The chain links TRBV4-1 to TRBJ2-1; no definite D call. Per germline, CDR1 MGHRA and CDR2 YSYEKL. This CDR3 contains 17 residues. The V and J ends lost 0 bases and 2 bases respectively, with 14 bases between them.

In its sample, this clonotype was seen many times. DNA of the CDR3: TGTGCCAGCAGCCAAACCGGGACAGCCATCAATCAGCCCCAGCATTTT. This translates into CASSQTGTAINQPQHF. V is TRBV3-1 and J is TRBJ1-5, with TRBD1 matching 7 bases. CDR1 LGHDT and CDR2 YNNKEL come from the germline V gene (reference sequence). CDR3 length: 16 residues. V lost 2 bases, J lost 3 bases, and 7 bases stayed unmatched.

The table lists this clonotype with a few counts. This chain links TRBV5-1 with TRBJ2-5; D not certain. The germline V and J ends were trimmed by 0 bases and 0 bases, with 15 bases remaining between them. CDR3 length: 17 residues. Germline-derived CDR1 and CDR2 are SGHRS and YFSETQ. CDR3 sequence (DNA): TGCGCCAGCAGCTTGGGGCAGTCGATCGGGTACCAAGAGACCCAGTACTTC. Translation gives CASSLGQSIGYQETQYF.

There are many counts of this clonotype. In DNA, the CDR3 is TGTGCCAGCCTCGGATTTGGACAGGGGAATGAAGCTTTCTTT. Its translation: CASLGFGQGNEAFF. The chain carries TRBV28 and TRBJ1-1; 9 bases are shared with TRBD1. After removal of 8 bases from V and 7 bases from J, the junction contained 11 bases not matched to a gene. The CDR3 loop spans 14 amino acids. Germline assignment: CDR1 MDHEN and CDR2 SYDVKM.

This clonotype has ten or more counts. V and J are TRBV5-1 and TRBJ2-5; D unresolved. This CDR3 has 16 residues. Germline-derived CDR1 and CDR2 are SGHRS and YFSETQ. Trimming shortened V by 0 bases and J by 5 bases, and 17 bases separated the two germline ends. The CDR3 is CASSLGYRPVVETQYF. Written as DNA, the CDR3 is TGCGCCAGCAGCTTGGGGTACCGGCCCGTGGTGGAGACCCAGTACTTC.

Only a few counts were recorded for this clonotype. The genes are TRBV7-9 and TRBJ2-5; 9 bases map to TRBD1. V lost 5 bases to trimming and J lost 5 bases; unmatched junction nucleotides: 9. CDR1 and CDR2 from the germline V gene are SEHNR and FQNEAQ (reference sequence). There are 15 residues in the CDR3. CDR3 in amino acids: CASSAYRGRIETQYF. The DNA for the CDR3 is TGTGCCAGCAGCGCTTACAGGGGGCGGATTGAGACCCAGTACTTC.

The V gene is TRBV7-2, the J gene TRBJ2-4; no firm D call. This CDR3 is 20 amino acids long. Germline V gives CDR1 SGHTA, CDR2 FQGNSA. V was cut by 1 base and J by 0 bases, with 22 bases left in between. The DNA for the CDR3 is TGTGCCAGCAGCTTAGATTTGTTCGCGAGCTTCGGCGGAGCCAAAAACATTCAGTACTTC. Translation gives CASSLDLFASFGGAKNIQYF.

This clonotype was seen ten or more times. The chain links TRBV28 to TRBJ2-7; TRBD2 agrees at 15 bases. The germline V gene encodes CDR1 MDHEN and CDR2 SYDVKM. This CDR3 has 16 residues. Germline trimming cut 2 bases from V and 6 bases from J; bases unmatched to any gene: 5. For the CDR3, the DNA is TGTGCCAGCAGTTTAGGGGGACTAGCGGGAGGCTGCGAGCAGTACTTC. Amino acids: CASSLGGLAGGCEQYF.

This clonotype was recorded many times. This chain links TRBV7-9 with TRBJ2-3; D is perhaps TRBD2 (5 bases). CDR1 is SEHNR and CDR2 is FQNEAQ in the germline V gene (reference sequence). Trimming cost V 0 bases and J 2 bases, with 12 bases left between them. The CDR3 is 16 amino acids. CDR3 sequence reads: CASSLARVWDTDTQYF. The CDR3 nucleotides are TGTGCCAGCAGCTTAGCGAGGGTGTGGGACACAGATACGCAGTATTTT.

This clonotype was recorded many times. V and J are TRBV7-9 and TRBJ2-3; D remains ambiguous. V lost 3 bases and J 4 bases, leaving 8 bases between the germline ends. The CDR3 runs to 13 residues. Per the germline V gene, CDR1 is SEHNR and CDR2 is FQNEAQ (reference sequence). The CDR3 loop reads CASSFTTADTQYF. The CDR3 DNA sequence: TGTGCCAGCAGCTTTACGACTGCAGATACGCAGTATTTT.

At least ten counts were recorded for this clonotype. This chain uses TRBV5-5 with TRBJ2-5; TRBD2 aligns across 13 bases. Germline CDR1 is SGHKS and CDR2 is YYEKEE (reference sequence). The CDR3 spans 16 residues. V shed 2 bases and J 7 bases; nucleotides not matched to a gene: 8. CDR3 DNA: TGTGCCAGCAGCTTCCCGACTAGCGGGAGGCCTGGGACCCAGTACTTC. Translation gives CASSFPTSGRPGTQYF.

The V call is TRBV6-1, the J call TRBJ1-4, with a possible D match to TRBD1 (5 bases). CDR3 size: 11 residues. Germline V gives CDR1 MNHNS, CDR2 SASEGT. Trimming stripped 6 bases from V and 14 bases from J, with 13 bases between. The CDR3 coding sequence is TGTGCCAGCAGGGGGACTGCGAAGCTGTTTTTT. Translated, it gives CASRGTAKLFF.

Ten or more counts support this clonotype. V and J are TRBV9 and TRBJ1-1; D not resolved. The CDR3 is made up of 13 amino acids. The germline gives CDR1 SGDLS, CDR2 YYNGEE. The V end was cut by 0 bases, the J end by 12 bases, with 15 bases between. Written as DNA, the CDR3 is TGTGCCAGCAGCGTAGGGCCCGGACCAGCAACTTTCTTT. This encodes CASSVGPGPATFF.

The rearrangement uses TRBV6-9 and TRBJ2-3; TRBD2 matches 7 bases. The germline V gene encodes CDR1 MNHGY and CDR2 SVAAGI. The junction had 9 bases not matched to a gene; V was cut back by 3 bases and J by 6 bases. The CDR3 runs 15 residues. The CDR3 coding sequence is TGTGCCAGCAGTTACGACGGACTAGAGTGGGATACGCAGTATTTT. It is translated as CASSYDGLEWDTQYF.

The sample holds a few counts of this clonotype. The chain recombines TRBV20-1 with TRBJ2-3; 12 nucleotides align to TRBD2. V lost 0 bases, J lost 5 bases, and 12 bases stayed unmatched. This CDR3 contains 18 residues. CDR1 is DFQATT and CDR2 is SNEGSKA in the germline V gene (reference sequence). In DNA form, the CDR3 reads TGCAGTGCTAGAGACAAAGAACTAGCGGGAGGCGGTCGAGATACGCAGTATTTT. This gives the protein CSARDKELAGGGRDTQYF.

This clonotype was recorded at least ten times. The chain carries TRBV5-1 and TRBJ2-7, with D perhaps TRBD2 (6 bases). CDR3 length: 15 residues. Germline V gene data show CDR1 as SGHRS and CDR2 as YFSETQ. Trimming took off 5 bases at V and 0 bases at J, with 15 bases between the two ends. This CDR3 reads CASRSGRDFSYEQYF. The DNA of the CDR3 is TGCGCCAGCAGATCGGGACGGGACTTCTCCTACGAGCAGTACTTC.

A word on this clonotype: It is likely a read error: a sequence one base away is far more abundant. A read error is likely, as this CDR3 ends without the conserved phenylalanine or tryptophan. The rearrangement uses TRBV12-3 or TRBV12-4 and TRBJ2-5; D uncertain. The CDR3 totals 13 residues. Trimming pared 3 bases from V and 1 base from J, leaving 6 bases between. The CDR3 reads CASSLIVQETQYL. Here the CDR3 DNA reads TGTGCCAGCAGTTTGATAGTCCAAGAGACCCAGTACCTC.

This clonotype has ten or more counts. This chain joins TRBV6-5 and TRBJ2-7, with D possibly being TRBD2 (5 bases). Germline V lookup: CDR1 MNHEY, CDR2 SVGAGI. Trimming pared 0 bases from V and 2 bases from J, leaving 11 bases between. The CDR3 runs 15 residues. CDR3 in amino acids: CASSYSRGPPYEQYF. The CDR3 region has the DNA TGTGCCAGCAGTTACTCACGGGGTCCGCCCTACGAGCAGTACTTC.

This clonotype was observed at least ten times. The V gene is TRBV3-1, the J gene TRBJ2-1; 7 nucleotides line up with TRBD2. Per the germline V gene, CDR1 is LGHDT and CDR2 is YNNKEL (reference sequence). The length of the CDR3 is 16 residues. Trimming cost V 1 base and J 2 bases; bases outside gene matches: 5. CDR3 protein: CASSQGAGVAYNEQFF. In DNA form, the CDR3 reads TGTGCCAGCAGCCAAGGGGCGGGAGTGGCCTACAATGAGCAGTTCTTC.

This clonotype turned up a few times. This chain uses TRBV29-1 with TRBJ2-7; perhaps TRBD1 as D (5 bases). Germline V CDR1 and CDR2: SQVTM, ANQGSEA. Trimming cost V 4 bases and J 5 bases, with 9 bases left between them. CDR3 length: 11 amino acids. Here the CDR3 reads CSVVRDNEQYF. The CDR3 nucleotides are TGCAGCGTTGTCAGGGATAACGAGCAGTACTTC.